Below are 18 T cell receptor beta chains sequenced from a single sample in a study of PD-L1 blockade in urothelial cancer. Time point: peripheral blood 6 weeks after treatment start. TCRdb's table, derived via immunoSEQ multiplex PCR, lists solely in-frame clones and lacks some. The profile shows more than 45,000 clones, approximately 84% of them singletons. This material consisted of PBMCs, taken around atezolizumab (anti-PD-L1) treatment. The receptors originated from a man in his sixties with urothelial cancer.

This chain joins TRBV28 and TRBJ2-7, with a weak D call TRBD2 (5 bases). The germline V gene encodes CDR1 MDHEN and CDR2 SYDVKM. The CDR3 is made up of 15 amino acids. V shed 8 bases and J shed 5 bases, with 22 bases lying between them. This chain's CDR3 is CASGVLNREPDEQYF. CDR3 bases: TGTGCCAGCGGGGTATTGAACCGGGAACCGGACGAGCAGTACTTC.

The chain has TRBV11-3 and TRBJ2-7, with a weak D call TRBD2 (5 bases). V gave up 5 bases and J gave up 7 bases, with 18 bases separating them. The V gene's germline CDR1 is SGHNT and CDR2 YENEEA. The CDR3 sequence is 14 residues long. The CDR3 region is CASSLRIEGGEQYF. The DNA of the CDR3 is TGTGCCAGCAGCCTTCGGATCGAAGGCGGGGAGCAGTACTTC. The full variable domain, completed using reference TRBV11-3 and TRBJ2-7, is EAGVVQSPRYKIIEKKQPVAFWCNPISGHNTLYWYLQNLGQGPELLIRYENEEAVDDSQLPKDRFSAERLKGVDSTLKIQPAELGDSAVYLCASSLRIEGGEQYFGPGTRLTVT.

The V call is TRBV5-1, the J call TRBJ2-7; D gene unclear. V shed 3 bases and J shed 2 bases, with 15 bases lying between them. This CDR3 spans 15 amino acids. From germline, CDR1 is SGHRS and CDR2 YFSETQ. The CDR3: CASSSTPERTYEQYF. The DNA of the CDR3 is TGCGCCAGCAGCTCGACCCCCGAGAGGACCTACGAGCAGTACTTC. The full variable domain, completed using reference TRBV5-1 and TRBJ2-7, is KAGVTQTPRYLIKTRGQQVTLSCSPISGHRSVSWYQQTPGQGLQFLFEYFSETQRNKGNFPGRFSGRQFSNSRSEMNVSTLELGDSALYLCASSSTPERTYEQYFGPGTRLTVT.

This sequence joins TRBV6-5 and TRBJ1-5; D is uncertain. Germline CDR1 reads MNHEY; CDR2 reads SVGAGI. Trimming removed 4 bases at V and 1 base at J, with 8 bases between. The CDR3 has 14 residues. In DNA form, the CDR3 reads TGTGCCAGCAGTTTTTACGGGAGCAATCAGCCCCAGCATTTT. It yields the protein CASSFYGSNQPQHF.

This clone has a handful of counts. The chain uses TRBV7-9 and TRBJ2-5, with 8 bases aligning to TRBD2. Trimming removed 5 bases from V and 6 bases from J; junction bases left unmatched: 11. This CDR3 comprises 15 residues. Looked up from germline, CDR1 is SEHNR and CDR2 is FQNEAQ (reference sequence). Here the CDR3 DNA reads TGTGCCAGCAGCATCGACGGGGGGGCCACAAAGACCCAGTACTTC. The encoded protein is CASSIDGGATKTQYF.

The chain joins TRBV5-1 to TRBJ2-5; TRBD2 matches at 12 bases. CDR3 length equals 15 residues. Germline CDR1 and CDR2: SGHRS and YFSETQ. V was clipped by 4 bases and J by 5 bases; unmatched bases: 6. The CDR3 sequence is CASSGIGLAGETQYF. As DNA, the CDR3 is TGCGCCAGCAGCGGAATCGGACTAGCGGGGGAGACCCAGTACTTC. The full variable domain, completed using reference TRBV5-1 and TRBJ2-5, is KAGVTQTPRYLIKTRGQQVTLSCSPISGHRSVSWYQQTPGQGLQFLFEYFSETQRNKGNFPGRFSGRQFSNSRSEMNVSTLELGDSALYLCASSGIGLAGETQYFGPGTRLLVL.

The chain uses TRBV6-5 and TRBJ1-2, with 8 bases lining up with TRBD1. V lost 6 bases to trimming and J lost 4 bases; unmatched junction nucleotides: 7. CDR1 and CDR2 (germline): MNHEY, SVGAGI. There are 14 residues in the CDR3. The CDR3 nucleotides read TGTGCCAGCAGGGGGACAGGCTGGGGCTATGGCTACACCTTC. Protein sequence: CASRGTGWGYGYTF.

CDR3 DNA sequence: TGTGCCAGCAGCTTGGGGGACAGGGGTCACTACGAGCAGTACTTC. Encoded protein: CASSLGDRGHYEQYF. V gene TRBV5-6 combines with J gene TRBJ2-7; 10 nucleotides match TRBD1. CDR1 SGHDT and CDR2 YYEEEE come from the germline V gene. V was pared by 0 bases and J by 3 bases, with 3 bases of the junction left unmatched. The CDR3 has 15 amino acids.

The chain uses TRBV4-1 and TRBJ1-1; D is unclear. CDR1 MGHRA and CDR2 YSYEKL come from the germline V gene. CDR3 size: 13 residues. With 0 bases removed from V and 1 base from J, the gap between germline ends came to 3 bases. CDR3 protein: CASSQERNTEAFF. The CDR3 DNA sequence: TGCGCCAGCAGCCAAGAGAGGAACACTGAAGCTTTCTTT.

The genes are TRBV7-2 and TRBJ1-4; TRBD1 agrees at 9 bases. V dropped 1 base and J dropped 0; count of bases not matched to a gene: 3. CDR1 is SGHTA and CDR2 is FQGNSA in the germline V gene. CDR3 size: 17 residues. The CDR3 nucleotides read TGTGCCAGCAGCTTAGAGTGGACAGGGGCAACTAATGAAAAACTGTTTTTT. It yields the protein CASSLEWTGATNEKLFF.

The gene calls are TRBV30 and TRBJ1-2; 10 bases fit TRBD1. CDR3 length equals 15 residues. Germline V CDR1 and CDR2: GTSNPN, SVGIG (reference sequence). V was clipped by 3 bases and J by 0 bases; unmatched bases: 4. The CDR3 nucleotides are TGTGCCTGGAGGGACAGGGGGATAGCTAACTATGGCTACACCTTC. Protein: CAWRDRGIANYGYTF. Drawing the rest from reference TRBV30 and TRBJ1-2, the complete variable domain is SQTIHQWPATLVQPVGSPLSLECTVEGTSNPNLYWYRQAAGRGLQLLFYSVGIGQISSEVPQNLSASRPQDRQFILSSKKLLLSDSGFYLCAWRDRGIANYGYTFGSGTRLTVV.

The rearrangement links TRBV15 to TRBJ1-5; no clear D gene. Germline CDR1 LNHNV, CDR2 YYDKDF (reference sequence). The CDR3 sequence is 14 residues long. V lost 0 bases and J lost 6, with 9 bases in between. The CDR3 DNA sequence: TGTGCCACCAGCAGAGAAGCGAGTTTTCAGCCCCAGCATTTT. Protein product: CATSREASFQPQHF.

This rearrangement joins TRBV7-6 to TRBJ2-3, with D uncertain. Germline assignment: CDR1 SGHVS and CDR2 FNYEAQ. V lost 3 bases and J lost 6, with 13 bases in between. The CDR3 runs to 14 residues. CDR3 protein: CASSLGFQSDTQYF. The CDR3 DNA sequence: TGTGCCAGCAGCTTGGGCTTTCAGAGCGATACGCAGTATTTT.

The rearrangement joins TRBV30 to TRBJ1-2, with D perhaps TRBD1 (5 bases). Germline assignment: CDR1 GTSNPN and CDR2 SVGIG (reference sequence). The CDR3 extends over 12 amino acids. V was shortened by 2 bases and J by 2 bases, with 6 bases between the two germline ends. This CDR3 reads CAWSSGNYGYTF. CDR3 nucleotides: TGTGCCTGGAGTTCAGGGAACTATGGCTACACCTTC. Drawing the rest from reference TRBV30 and TRBJ1-2, the complete variable domain is SQTIHQWPATLVQPVGSPLSLECTVEGTSNPNLYWYRQAAGRGLQLLFYSVGIGQISSEVPQNLSASRPQDRQFILSSKKLLLSDSGFYLCAWSSGNYGYTFGSGTRLTVV.

The rearrangement links TRBV7-9 to TRBJ1-5; D gene ambiguous. Trimming took off 1 base at V and 5 bases at J, with 9 bases between the two ends. CDR1 SEHNR and CDR2 FQNEAQ come from the germline V gene (reference sequence). The CDR3 is 14 amino acids. CDR3 nucleotide sequence: TGTGCCAGCAGCTTAGTGGGCACCGATCAGCCCCAGCATTTT. It specifies CASSLVGTDQPQHF.

The CDR3 bases are TGTGCCAGCAGACAGTCTAGCGGGGGGCTCGGTGAGCAGTTCTTC. Residues: CASRQSSGGLGEQFF. The V and J genes are TRBV7-2 and TRBJ2-1; 11 bases map to TRBD2. With 6 bases clipped from V and 9 bases from J, the junction kept 10 bases outside the gene matches. The CDR3 is made up of 15 amino acids. Germline assignment: CDR1 SGHTA and CDR2 FQGNSA.

The CDR3 spells CASSLGRGTSGPYGETQYF. In DNA, the CDR3 is TGTGCCAGCAGCTTAGGGAGGGGGACTAGCGGGCCCTACGGGGAGACCCAGTACTTC. The chain links TRBV11-2 to TRBJ2-5; 12 positions match TRBD2. Trimming removed 1 base from V and 5 bases from J; junction bases left unmatched: 14. The CDR3 runs to 19 residues. Germline V gene lookup returns CDR1 SGHAT and CDR2 FQNNGV.

The rearrangement uses TRBV5-1 and TRBJ1-2; 11 bases are a match to TRBD1. Germline V gene sequence: CDR1 SGHRS, CDR2 YFSETQ. This CDR3 has 16 residues. Trimming cost V 2 bases and J 4 bases; bases outside gene matches: 7. CDR3 coding DNA: TGCGCCAGCAGCTTTGGACAGGGGGCCACCTCCTATGGCTACACCTTC. It is translated as CASSFGQGATSYGYTF.